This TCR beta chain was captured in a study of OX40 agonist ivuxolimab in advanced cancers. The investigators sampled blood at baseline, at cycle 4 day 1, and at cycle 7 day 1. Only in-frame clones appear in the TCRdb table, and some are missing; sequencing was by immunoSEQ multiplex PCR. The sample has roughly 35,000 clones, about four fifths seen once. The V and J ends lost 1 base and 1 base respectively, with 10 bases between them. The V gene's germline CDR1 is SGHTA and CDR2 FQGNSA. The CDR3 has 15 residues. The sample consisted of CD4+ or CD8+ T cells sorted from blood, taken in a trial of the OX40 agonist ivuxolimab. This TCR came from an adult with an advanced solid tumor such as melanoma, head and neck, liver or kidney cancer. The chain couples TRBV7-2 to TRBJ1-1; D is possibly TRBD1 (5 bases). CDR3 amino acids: CASSLGGRPNTEAFF. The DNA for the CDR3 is TGTGCCAGCAGCTTAGGGGGCAGACCGAACACTGAAGCTTTCTTT.